The 20 T cell receptor beta chains in this list originate from one sample, sequenced in a study of human T cells and chemical hapten exposure. Sample time point: patch test 1, 2 weeks after DPC sensitization. As to treatment: therapeutic diphenylcyclopropenone sensitization with weekly scalp DPC. One entry per CDR3 protein results from TCRdb running MiXCR on the RACE reads. Here the sample spans under 450,000 distinct CDR3 sequences, roughly 4.8% being singletons. The source was whole blood, collected in connection with sensitization to the hapten diphenylcyclopropenone (DPC). These receptors were taken from a woman aged 50 to 65 with alopecia areata. Some clones in this sample may be carry-over from other donors' samples.

The rearrangement uses TRBV28 and TRBJ2-7; D possibly corresponds to TRBD1 (6 bases). This CDR3 region has 14 residues. Germline loops: CDR1 MDHEN, CDR2 SYDVKM. The V gene lost 5 bases and the J gene lost 2 bases, with 13 bases spanning the gap. The CDR3 nucleotides read TGTGCCAGCAGTCACTCGGACAGCCCCTACGAGCAGTACTTC. Its protein is CASSHSDSPYEQYF.

The chain is built from TRBV3-1 and TRBJ2-2; 10 nucleotides align to TRBD2. Germline loops: CDR1 LGHDT, CDR2 YNNKEL (reference sequence). J lost 6 bases, V lost 0 bases, and 4 bases had no gene match. The CDR3 is made up of 16 amino acids. The CDR3 nucleotides read TGTGCCAGCAGCCAAGATTTCCTAGCGGGAGCCGGGGAGCTGTTTTTT. It codes for CASSQDFLAGAGELFF. Filled out from reference TRBV3-1 and TRBJ2-2, the complete variable domain reads DTAVSQTPKYLVTQMGNDKSIKCEQNLGHDTMYWYKQDSKKFLKIMFSYNNKELIINETVPNRFSPKSPDKAHLNLHINSLELGDSAVYFCASSQDFLAGAGELFFGEGSRLTVL.

In this sample, this clonotype turned up many times. V is TRBV6-6 and J is TRBJ2-5; 7 nucleotides match TRBD2. This CDR3 spans 13 amino acids. The V and J ends lost 6 bases and 1 base, in that order; junction bases with no gene match: 2. Germline V lookup: CDR1 MNHNY, CDR2 SVGAGI (reference sequence). CDR3 in amino acids: CASRGRVQETQYF. CDR3 nucleotides: TGTGCCAGCAGGGGGAGGGTCCAAGAGACCCAGTACTTC.

The gene calls are TRBV6-2 or TRBV6-3 and TRBJ2-3, with 14 bases aligning to TRBD2. The ends lost 4 bases at V and 0 bases at J; junction bases unmatched: 6. The CDR3 sequence is 18 residues long. Germline CDR1 is MNHEY and CDR2 is SVGEGT. The CDR3 loop reads CASSSGTSGRISTDTQYF. The CDR3 DNA reads TGTGCCAGCAGTTCCGGGACTAGCGGGAGAATTAGCACAGATACGCAGTATTTT.

This clonotype has ten or more counts. This chain links TRBV7-6 with TRBJ1-2, with 8 bases fitting TRBD1. From germline, CDR1 is SGHVS and CDR2 FNYEAQ. The CDR3 is 12 amino acids. V shed 5 bases and J 8 bases; nucleotides not matched to a gene: 4. CDR3: CASSPRQGGYTF. CDR3 DNA: TGTGCCAGCAGCCCAAGACAGGGGGGCTACACCTTC.

This clonotype showed up just a few times. The rearrangement joins TRBV11-2 to TRBJ2-3, with TRBD2 identical over 8 bases. Germline assignment: CDR1 SGHAT and CDR2 FQNNGV. V gave up 1 base and J gave up 4 bases; unmatched junction bases: 7. The CDR3 is 16 amino acids. CDR3 sequence (DNA): TGTGCCAGCAGCTTAGTCCAGCGGGAGAAACCAGATACGCAGTATTTT. Residues: CASSLVQREKPDTQYF.

This clonotype was seen at least ten times. The V and J genes are TRBV7-9 and TRBJ2-3; 7 bases align to TRBD2. Trimming removed 7 bases from V and 4 bases from J; junction bases left unmatched: 11. CDR1 and CDR2 (germline): SEHNR, FQNEAQ (reference sequence). The CDR3 consists of 15 residues. CDR3 bases: TGTGCCAGCACCGGTGGCGGGAGTAACGCAGATACGCAGTATTTT. As protein: CASTGGGSNADTQYF. The variable domain in full, with the rest retrieved from reference TRBV7-9 and TRBJ2-3, is DTGVSQNPRHKITKRGQNVTFRCDPISEHNRLYWYRQTLGQGPEFLTYFQNEAQLEKSRLLSDRFSAERPKGSFSTLEIQRTEQGDSAMYLCASTGGGSNADTQYFGPGTRLTVL.

This clonotype has at least ten counts. V and J are TRBV7-3 and TRBJ1-5; D uncertain. Trimming removed 2 bases at V and 3 bases at J, with 5 bases between. Germline CDR1 SGHTA, CDR2 FQGTGA. The CDR3 loop spans 13 amino acids. In DNA, the CDR3 is TGTGCCAGCAGCTTATTCGACAATCAGCCCCAGCATTTT. It specifies CASSLFDNQPQHF.

This clonotype was detected ten times or more. V and J are TRBV20-1 and TRBJ2-6; D perhaps matches TRBD2 (6 bases). The CDR3 totals 19 residues. Germline V gives CDR1 DFQATT, CDR2 SNEGSKA (reference sequence). Between the trimmed V and J ends, which lost 4 bases and 0 bases, there was a span of 22 bases. The CDR3 here is CSATTGASLGGSGANVLTF. DNA for the CDR3: TGCAGTGCTACAACCGGGGCCTCTCTCGGGGGCTCTGGGGCCAACGTCCTGACTTTC.

Only a few counts were recorded for this clonotype. This chain uses TRBV7-8 with TRBJ1-5; 10 bases are a match to TRBD1. The length of the CDR3 is 18 residues. Per the germline V gene, CDR1 is SGHVS and CDR2 is FQNEAQ. J gave up 7 bases and V 4 bases, and 16 bases lay outside the gene matches. For the CDR3, the DNA is TGTGCCAGCAGCTCGTCCGGGACAGGGGTGCTGACCCTACAGCCCCAGCATTTT. As protein: CASSSSGTGVLTLQPQHF.

This clonotype was seen repeatedly, ten times or more. The genes are TRBV7-2 and TRBJ1-5; D ambiguous. V dropped 5 bases and J dropped 6 bases, with 11 bases sitting between them. The CDR3 spans 13 residues. Germline V gene lookup returns CDR1 SGHTA and CDR2 FQGNSA. CDR3 amino acids: CASSPVSGQPQHF. CDR3 sequence (DNA): TGTGCCAGCAGCCCAGTCTCGGGTCAGCCCCAGCATTTT.

As for this clonotype: This sequence may be a read error, since a much larger clone differs from it by one base. V gene TRBV6-2 or TRBV6-3 combines with J gene TRBJ2-7; TRBD2 agrees at 9 bases. Germline CDR1 MNHEY, CDR2 SVGEGT. There are 19 residues in the CDR3. The CDR3 DNA sequence: TGTGCCAGAAGTTATGGGTCGAGTGGAGCGGGAGGCCTCTCCTACGAGCAGTACTTC. It codes for CARSYGSSGAGGLSYEQYF.

This clonotype was observed a few times. This chain connects TRBV6-2 or TRBV6-3 to TRBJ1-1, with 8 bases aligning to TRBD1. The V gene end was trimmed by 3 bases and the J gene end by 5 bases; junction bases not matched to a gene: 8. CDR1 MNHEY and CDR2 SVGEGT come from the germline V gene. This CDR3 is built from 15 residues. CDR3 in amino acids: CASSYPDRVVTEAFF. The CDR3 coding sequence is TGTGCCAGCAGTTATCCGGACAGGGTGGTAACTGAAGCTTTCTTT.

This clonotype was detected ten times or more. The chain uses TRBV15 and TRBJ1-6; no firm D call. The germline V gene encodes CDR1 LNHNV and CDR2 YYDKDF (reference sequence). CDR3 size: 14 residues. Trimming stripped 0 bases from V and 9 bases from J, with 9 bases between. The CDR3 nucleotides read TGTGCCACCAGCAGAGATAAGGGAGGTTCACCCCTCCACTTT. It translates to CATSRDKGGSPLHF.

This clonotype was seen repeatedly, ten times or more. The CDR3 protein is CASSLISSGGEEQFF. CDR3 coding DNA: TGTGCCAGCAGCTTGATTTCCAGCGGGGGAGAAGAGCAGTTCTTC. The chain carries TRBV5-4 and TRBJ2-1; 8 nucleotides agree with TRBD2. This CDR3 has 15 residues. CDR1 is SGHNT and CDR2 is YYREEE in the germline V gene (reference sequence). V trimming: 1 base; J trimming: 10 bases; junction bases outside the gene matches: 10.

This clonotype has a count of ten or more. The rearrangement joins TRBV7-9 to TRBJ1-1, with D uncertain. Germline V gene data show CDR1 as SEHNR and CDR2 as FQNEAQ (reference sequence). This CDR3 comprises 13 residues. V lost 5 bases and J lost 6, with 13 bases in between. This chain's CDR3 is CASSPRREAEAFF. For the CDR3, the DNA is TGTGCCAGCAGCCCCCGGCGGGAGGCTGAAGCTTTCTTT.

This clonotype came up a few times. The chain has TRBV29-1 and TRBJ2-5, with 7 bases matching TRBD1. Germline CDR1 is SQVTM and CDR2 is ANQGSEA. This CDR3 comprises 16 residues. J gave up 2 bases and V 1 base, and 10 bases lay outside the gene matches. The CDR3 sequence is CSVEAGTETLQETQYF. DNA of the CDR3: TGCAGCGTTGAAGCCGGGACAGAAACACTTCAAGAGACCCAGTACTTC.

This clonotype was picked up a small number of times. The gene calls are TRBV7-6 and TRBJ2-1; the D is unclear. The germline CDR1 and CDR2 sequences are SGHVS and FNYEAQ. Trimming removed 5 bases from V and 0 bases from J, with 5 bases in between. The CDR3 has 13 residues. Here the CDR3 reads CASSGFSYNEQFF. Written as DNA, the CDR3 is TGTGCCAGCAGCGGGTTCTCCTACAATGAGCAGTTCTTC.

This clonotype was observed many times. This rearrangement joins TRBV7-2 to TRBJ1-1, with D unclear. CDR1 SGHTA and CDR2 FQGNSA come from the germline V gene. This CDR3 contains 13 residues. V lost 0 bases to trimming and J lost 4 bases, with 6 bases between them. The CDR3 DNA reads TGTGCCAGCAGCTTAGCGGTTCTCACTGAAGCTTTCTTT. Amino acid sequence: CASSLAVLTEAFF.

This clonotype was recorded many times. The chain uses TRBV20-1 and TRBJ2-4, with D unclear. The CDR3 is made up of 16 amino acids. Trimming removed 0 bases at V and 0 bases at J, with 12 bases between. Germline loops: CDR1 DFQATT, CDR2 SNEGSKA (reference sequence). This CDR3 reads CSARDALRLAKNIQYF. The DNA for the CDR3 is TGCAGTGCTAGAGATGCTCTCCGGTTAGCCAAAAACATTCAGTACTTC.